This TCR beta chain was retrieved from a study of T cells in localized non-small cell lung cancer. With 6 bases clipped from V and 5 bases from J, the junction kept 7 bases outside the gene matches. In germline, CDR1 is MNHNS, CDR2 SASEGT. The length of the CDR3 is 15 residues. TCRdb keeps only in-frame clones here, not all; method: immunoSEQ multiplex PCR. The sample consists of fewer than 25,000 clones, roughly nine tenths of them appearing once. This clonotype was obtained from a woman aged 35 to 69 with stage I lung adenocarcinoma. The chain combines TRBV6-1 with TRBJ2-2; TRBD1 matches at 9 bases. Source: peripheral blood, taken before any cancer treatment. CDR3 sequence (DNA): TGTGCCAGCAGCCTGGGACAGGGTTGGACCGGGGAGCTGTTTTTT. Translation: CASSLGQGWTGELFF.